One sample yielded the 26 T cell receptor beta chains listed below, sequenced in a study of blood T cells in healthy people across ages. Using a J-beta primer mix together with a sample-barcoded 5' primer, a second PCR was run for about 7 to 12 cycles. TCRdb fed the 5' RACE reads into MiXCR, producing one record per CDR3 protein. The sample lists 800,000 or so distinct CDR3 sequences, roughly 60% seen once, with 25% to 30% in the top ten. Sequencing was done on a sample of blood. Receptors originate from a man aged 25-45 years in good health.

This chain connects TRBV6-2 or TRBV6-3 to TRBJ2-2; TRBD2 is a possible D gene (6 bases). Trimming pared 10 bases from V and 7 bases from J, leaving 10 bases between. From germline, CDR1 is MNHEY and CDR2 SVGEGT. The CDR3 loop spans 11 amino acids. CDR3 bases: TGTGCCATTAGCGGATACGGGGAGCTGTTTTTT. It translates to CAISGYGELFF.

This clonotype has just a few counts. The rearrangement uses TRBV12-3 or TRBV12-4 and TRBJ1-2; D possibly corresponds to TRBD1 (5 bases). Trimming cost V 6 bases and J 3 bases, with 14 bases left between them. This CDR3 has 14 residues. The CDR3 spells CASRETDRYYGYTF. CDR3 bases: TGTGCCAGCAGGGAGACAGATCGGTACTATGGCTACACCTTC.

This clonotype was observed a single time. The chain is built from TRBV27 and TRBJ2-7; 8 positions match TRBD1. This CDR3 spans 13 amino acids. Germline CDR1 reads MNHEY; CDR2 reads SMNVEV (reference sequence). V lost 4 bases, J lost 6 bases, and 5 bases stayed unmatched. The CDR3 reads CASSSPQGVEQYF. The DNA of the CDR3 is TGTGCCAGCAGTTCACCACAGGGGGTCGAGCAGTACTTC.

V usage is TRBV24-1 and J usage is TRBJ2-1, with D possibly TRBD1 on 7 matching bases. The CDR3 is made up of 16 amino acids. CDR1 and CDR2 (germline): KGHDR, SFDVKD. The V gene lost 5 bases and the J gene lost 7 bases, with 20 bases spanning the gap. CDR3 in DNA: TGTGCCACCAGTGTCGTAGGAGGGGGCGCAAGGAATGAGCAGTTCTTC. This translates into CATSVVGGGARNEQFF.

In the case of this clonotype: One end of the junction is discordant with germline, which a read error may explain. The chain combines TRBV7-3 with TRBJ2-1; D is unclear. Germline CDR1 SGHTA, CDR2 FQGTGA. The CDR3 is 13 amino acids. CDR3 loop: CASSVSSYDEQFF. As DNA, the CDR3 is TGTGCCAGCAGCGTAAGTAGCTACGATGAGCAGTTCTTC.

The J gene is TRBJ2-5, the V gene TRBV7-2; 8 bases match TRBD2. The CDR3 extends over 18 amino acids. Unmatched junction bases numbered 11, after V lost 2 bases and J lost 0 bases. Germline CDR1 and CDR2: SGHTA and FQGNSA. CDR3 coding DNA: TGTGCCAGCAGCTTATTCCCTACTAGCGGCTACTACCAAGAGACCCAGTACTTC. Its translation is CASSLFPTSGYYQETQYF.

This clonotype was recorded a few times. This chain joins TRBV4-2 and TRBJ2-1, with 7 bases fitting TRBD1. Per germline, CDR1 LGHNA and CDR2 YNFKEQ. The ends lost 4 bases at V and 2 bases at J; junction bases unmatched: 5. The CDR3 is 15 residues long. The CDR3 sequence: CASSRTGTAYNEQFF. CDR3 coding DNA: TGTGCCAGCAGCCGAACCGGGACAGCCTACAATGAGCAGTTCTTC.

V and J are TRBV6-5 and TRBJ1-2, with a weak D call TRBD1 (6 bases). The CDR3 sequence is 14 residues long. Germline V gene lookup returns CDR1 MNHEY and CDR2 SVGAGI. Deletions cut 6 bases from V and 8 bases from J, with 19 bases between. The CDR3 region has the DNA TGTGCCAGCAGGCGTGAAAACAGGGAGGGGGGCTACACCTTC. Translation: CASRRENREGGYTF.

This clonotype has more than one count but fewer than ten. The V gene is TRBV12-3 or TRBV12-4, the J gene TRBJ2-1; maybe TRBD1 (5 bases). The CDR3 is 15 residues long. The V and J ends lost 3 bases and 10 bases respectively, with 19 bases between them. In nucleotides, the CDR3 is TGTGCCAGCAGTTTCCCGGACATAGGTTCGGACGAGCAGTTCTTC. This sequence encodes CASSFPDIGSDEQFF.

The V gene is TRBV20-1, the J gene TRBJ2-7, with D tentatively TRBD2 (6 bases). The end of the DNA is better explained by TRBJ2-5, so the J call may be wrong. The CDR3 is made up of 14 amino acids. Germline V lookup: CDR1 DFQATT, CDR2 SNEGSKA (reference sequence). The CDR3 here is CSASGGTNQETQYF. DNA for the CDR3: TGCAGTGCTAGCGGGGGAACAAACCAAGAGACCCAGTACTTC.

The table lists this clonotype with a few counts. The J gene is TRBJ1-1, the V gene TRBV20-1; 9 bases match TRBD1. Germline V gives CDR1 DFQATT, CDR2 SNEGSKA (reference sequence). The CDR3 covers 12 residues. The V gene end was trimmed by 6 bases and the J gene end by 5 bases; junction bases not matched to a gene: 4. The CDR3 sequence: CSADRGLTEAFF. DNA of the CDR3: TGCAGTGCGGACAGGGGTCTTACTGAAGCTTTCTTT.

The table lists this clonotype with a few counts. V is TRBV10-3 and J is TRBJ1-6; a weak D match, TRBD1 (6 bases). The CDR3 covers 19 residues. With 3 bases removed from V and 7 bases from J, the gap between germline ends came to 25 bases. CDR1 ENHRY and CDR2 SYGVKD come from the germline V gene. The CDR3 here is CAISDTSTHNRVRNSPLHF. DNA of the CDR3: TGTGCCATCAGTGACACTTCAACCCATAACAGGGTGAGGAATTCACCCCTCCACTTT.

This sequence joins TRBV28 and TRBJ1-4; no clear D. Looked up from germline, CDR1 is MDHEN and CDR2 is SYDVKM. V dropped 6 bases and J dropped 0 bases, with 11 bases sitting between them. The length of the CDR3 is 15 residues. This chain's CDR3 is CASSPYSATNEKLFF. CDR3 nucleotide sequence: TGTGCCAGCAGCCCCTACAGTGCAACTAATGAAAAACTGTTTTTT.

The rearrangement links TRBV25-1 to TRBJ2-1, with D tentatively TRBD2 (6 bases). The V and J ends lost 8 bases and 1 base respectively, with 9 bases between them. The CDR3 extends over 13 amino acids. Germline V gene sequence: CDR1 MGHDK, CDR2 SYGVNS. The CDR3 nucleotides are TGTGCCAGCGGAGGGACTTCCTACAATGAGCAGTTCTTC. Amino acids: CASGGTSYNEQFF.

The chain has TRBV10-3 and TRBJ1-5, with TRBD1 matching over 9 bases. The germline V gene has CDR1 ENHRY and CDR2 SYGVKD. CDR3 size: 16 residues. The trim removed 2 bases at V and 4 bases at J, leaving 6 bases unmatched. The CDR3 DNA reads TGTGCCATCAGTGAGGCAACCGGGACAGGGAATCAGCCCCAGCATTTT. This translates into CAISEATGTGNQPQHF.

The J gene is TRBJ2-5, the V gene TRBV20-1; 10 bases map to TRBD1. J was trimmed by 1 base and V by 3 bases; bases with no gene match: 5. Germline V gene lookup returns CDR1 DFQATT and CDR2 SNEGSKA (reference sequence). This CDR3 region has 15 residues. CDR3 coding DNA: TGCAGTGCTAGGGGAGACAGGGGGCTCCAAGAGACCCAGTACTTC. Translated, it gives CSARGDRGLQETQYF.

The rearrangement joins TRBV10-3 to TRBJ1-6, with 7 bases matching TRBD1. CDR3 length equals 16 residues. From germline, CDR1 is ENHRY and CDR2 SYGVKD. V lost 5 bases to trimming and J lost 6 bases; unmatched junction nucleotides: 10. CDR3 residues: CAISNTRDSSNSPLHF. The CDR3 DNA reads as TGTGCCATCAGTAACACCCGGGACAGTAGTAATTCACCCCTCCACTTT.

The chain uses TRBV9 and TRBJ2-3; TRBD1 agrees at 8 bases. J gave up 0 bases and V 3 bases, and 3 bases lay outside the gene matches. Germline assignment: CDR1 SGDLS and CDR2 YYNGEE. The CDR3 spans 15 residues. For the CDR3, the DNA is TGTGCCAGCAGCGGGACAGGGTTTAGCACAGATACGCAGTATTTT. This translates into CASSGTGFSTDTQYF.

The J gene is TRBJ2-1, the V gene TRBV12-3 or TRBV12-4, with a possible D match to TRBD2 (6 bases). This CDR3 spans 14 amino acids. The V gene lost 8 bases and the J gene lost 6 bases, with 17 bases spanning the gap. The CDR3 DNA reads TGTGCCAGCCAACCGGGACTTAATACCAATGAGCAGTTCTTC. Its translation is CASQPGLNTNEQFF.

The rearrangement joins TRBV20-1 to TRBJ1-4, with D uncertain. With 0 bases removed from V and 8 bases from J, the gap between germline ends came to 10 bases. Germline CDR1 is DFQATT and CDR2 is SNEGSKA (reference sequence). The CDR3 sequence is 13 residues long. CDR3 sequence reads: CSARERTGEKLFF. The CDR3 nucleotides are TGCAGTGCTAGAGAGAGGACTGGAGAAAAACTGTTTTTT.

The chain is built from TRBV6-5 and TRBJ2-3; D is uncertain. This CDR3 spans 11 amino acids. Trimming pared 7 bases from V and 6 bases from J, leaving 8 bases between. CDR1 and CDR2 from the germline V gene are MNHEY and SVGAGI. DNA of the CDR3: TGTGCCAGCACCTGGTGGGATACGCAGTATTTT. Translated, it gives CASTWWDTQYF.

This chain connects TRBV9 to TRBJ2-7; D tentatively fits TRBD1 or TRBD2 (5 bases each). Trimming shortened V by 0 bases and J by 6 bases, and 16 bases separated the two germline ends. The length of the CDR3 is 15 residues. Germline CDR1 and CDR2: SGDLS and YYNGEE. The CDR3, as DNA: TGTGCCAGCAGCGTAGAGCCCAGAGGGGTAGGCGAGCAGTACTTC. This gives the protein CASSVEPRGVGEQYF.

This clonotype was detected only once. The genes are TRBV11-1 and TRBJ2-6; perhaps D is TRBD1 or TRBD2 (5 bases each). V lost 4 bases and J lost 0, with 10 bases in between. CDR1 is SGHAT, CDR2 FQDESV, per germline (reference sequence). The CDR3 is 16 residues long. As DNA, the CDR3 is TGTGCCAGCAGCTCCCATGGGGGCTCTGGGGCCAACGTCCTGACTTTC. It encodes CASSSHGGSGANVLTF.

There are a few counts of this clonotype. The chain uses TRBV15 and TRBJ1-2, with D possibly being TRBD1 (6 bases). The CDR3 spans 14 residues. Germline loops: CDR1 LNHNV, CDR2 YYDKDF (reference sequence). Trimming cost V 0 bases and J 7 bases, with 12 bases left between them. Written as DNA, the CDR3 is TGTGCCACCAGCAGAGATGGCCGACAGGTTGGCTACACCTTC. Amino acid sequence: CATSRDGRQVGYTF. Looking up the rest from reference TRBV15 and TRBJ1-2 gives the full variable domain: DAMVIQNPRYQVTQFGKPVTLSCSQTLNHNVMYWYQQKSSQAPKLLFHYYDKDFNNEADTPDNFQSRRPNTSFCFLDIRSPGLGDTAMYLCATSRDGRQVGYTFGSGTRLTVV.

This clonotype was seen more than once but under ten times. The chain uses TRBV4-3 and TRBJ2-1; D unclear. The V and J ends lost 1 base and 0 bases respectively, with 16 bases between them. This CDR3 region has 18 residues. The germline CDR1 and CDR2 sequences are LGHNA and YSLEER. The CDR3 reads CASSQVMAAASSYNEQFF. The DNA for the CDR3 is TGCGCCAGCAGCCAAGTCATGGCAGCTGCGAGCTCCTACAATGAGCAGTTCTTC.

This clonotype appeared once. The chain employs TRBV6-2 or TRBV6-3 and TRBJ1-6; D remains unclear. The CDR3 sequence is 11 residues long. Trimming pared 10 bases from V and 7 bases from J, leaving 8 bases between. Looked up from germline, CDR1 is MNHEY and CDR2 is SVGEGT. In nucleotides, the CDR3 is TGTGCCACTATGGGGAATTCACCCCTCCACTTT. Translated: CATMGNSPLHF.